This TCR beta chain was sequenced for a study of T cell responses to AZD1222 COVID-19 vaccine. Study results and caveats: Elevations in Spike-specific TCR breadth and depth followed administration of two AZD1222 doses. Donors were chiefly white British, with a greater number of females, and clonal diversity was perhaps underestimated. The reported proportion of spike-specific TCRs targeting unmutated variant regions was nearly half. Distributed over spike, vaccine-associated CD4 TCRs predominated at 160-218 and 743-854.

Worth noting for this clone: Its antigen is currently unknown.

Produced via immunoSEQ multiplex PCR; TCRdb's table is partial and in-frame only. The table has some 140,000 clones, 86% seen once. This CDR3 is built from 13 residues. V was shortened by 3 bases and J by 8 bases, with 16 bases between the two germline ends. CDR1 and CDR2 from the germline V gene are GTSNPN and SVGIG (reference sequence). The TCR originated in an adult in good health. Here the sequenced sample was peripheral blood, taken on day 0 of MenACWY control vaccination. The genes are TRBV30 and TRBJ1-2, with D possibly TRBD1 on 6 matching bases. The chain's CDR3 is CAWSEGGVRGYTF. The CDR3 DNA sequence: TGTGCCTGGAGCGAGGGGGGGGTGAGAGGCTACACCTTC.